This T cell receptor (beta chain) comes out of a study of early T cells in non-severe SARS-CoV-2 infection. Study overall: The input, bulk RNA from unsorted whole blood, was sequenced, and chains were unpaired. Points from the study as a whole: Matching results from VDJdb favored anti-spike CD8 responses, leaving private and CD4 specificities undetected.

Individual cDNA molecules received unique molecular identifiers during library preparation. TCRdb analysed the 5' RACE reads with MiXCR anew, one entry per CDR3 protein. The sample lists approximately 56,000 distinct CDR3 sequences, about 9.1% occurring once. Of note for this clonotype: Its antigen is unknown.

Per germline, CDR1 SGHTA and CDR2 FQGNSA. Trimming took 5 bases from V and 2 from J; bases not matched to a gene: 7. This CDR3 region has 16 residues. The TCR originated in an adult who was a healthcare worker with PCR-confirmed SARS-CoV-2 infection or an uninfected control (not recorded which). The chain recombines TRBV7-2 with TRBJ1-2; 11 positions match TRBD1. Sequenced material: whole blood. The DNA for the CDR3 is TGTGCCAGCAGCCAACAATGGACAGGGGGCAACTATGGCTACACCTTC. It encodes CASSQQWTGGNYGYTF.